The entry below describes one T cell receptor (beta chain). What it binds is unknown. The data stem from a study of T cell responses to AZD1222 COVID-19 vaccine. General observations from the study: White British people made up most donors, females outnumbered males, and clonal diversity was possibly underestimated. At 160-218 and 743-854, vaccine-associated CD4 TCRs were dominant, and they spanned spike. With two AZD1222 doses given, Spike-specific TCR breadth and depth both rose.

The CDR3 is 15 amino acids. The V gene lost 0 bases and the J gene lost 0 bases, with 9 bases spanning the gap. Germline V gene data show CDR1 as GTSNPN and CDR2 as SVGIG (reference sequence). Measured with immunoSEQ multiplex PCR; TCRdb has only the in-frame clones, and not every one. The sample yields about 180,000 clones, just over 85% seen once. The sequence was collected from an adult who received the AZD1222 COVID-19 vaccine. This material consisted of peripheral blood, taken 28 days after the second AZD1222 dose. The chain is built from TRBV30 and TRBJ1-5; perhaps TRBD1 as D (5 bases). CDR3 nucleotide sequence: TGTGCCTGGAGTGTAGGGCAGGGTAGCAATCAGCCCCAGCATTTT. Its protein product is CAWSVGQGSNQPQHF. Together with reference TRBV30 and TRBJ1-5, the CDR3 gives the full variable domain: SQTIHQWPATLVQPVGSPLSLECTVEGTSNPNLYWYRQAAGRGLQLLFYSVGIGQISSEVPQNLSASRPQDRQFILSSKKLLLSDSGFYLCAWSVGQGSNQPQHFGDGTRLSIL.